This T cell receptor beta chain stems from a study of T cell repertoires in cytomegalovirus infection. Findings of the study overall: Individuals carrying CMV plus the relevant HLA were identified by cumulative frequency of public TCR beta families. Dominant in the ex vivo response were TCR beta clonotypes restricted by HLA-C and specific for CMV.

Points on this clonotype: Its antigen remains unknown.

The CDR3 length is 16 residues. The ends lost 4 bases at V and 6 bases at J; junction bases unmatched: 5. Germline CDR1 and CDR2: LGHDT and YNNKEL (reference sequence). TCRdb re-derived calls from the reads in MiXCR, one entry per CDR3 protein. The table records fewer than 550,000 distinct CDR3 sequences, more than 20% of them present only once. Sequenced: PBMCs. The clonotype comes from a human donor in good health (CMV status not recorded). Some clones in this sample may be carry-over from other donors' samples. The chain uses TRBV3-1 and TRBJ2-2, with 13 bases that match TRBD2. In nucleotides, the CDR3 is TGTGCCAGCAGCCGAAGGACTAGCGGGAGACCCGGGGAGCTGTTTTTT. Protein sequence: CASSRRTSGRPGELFF.